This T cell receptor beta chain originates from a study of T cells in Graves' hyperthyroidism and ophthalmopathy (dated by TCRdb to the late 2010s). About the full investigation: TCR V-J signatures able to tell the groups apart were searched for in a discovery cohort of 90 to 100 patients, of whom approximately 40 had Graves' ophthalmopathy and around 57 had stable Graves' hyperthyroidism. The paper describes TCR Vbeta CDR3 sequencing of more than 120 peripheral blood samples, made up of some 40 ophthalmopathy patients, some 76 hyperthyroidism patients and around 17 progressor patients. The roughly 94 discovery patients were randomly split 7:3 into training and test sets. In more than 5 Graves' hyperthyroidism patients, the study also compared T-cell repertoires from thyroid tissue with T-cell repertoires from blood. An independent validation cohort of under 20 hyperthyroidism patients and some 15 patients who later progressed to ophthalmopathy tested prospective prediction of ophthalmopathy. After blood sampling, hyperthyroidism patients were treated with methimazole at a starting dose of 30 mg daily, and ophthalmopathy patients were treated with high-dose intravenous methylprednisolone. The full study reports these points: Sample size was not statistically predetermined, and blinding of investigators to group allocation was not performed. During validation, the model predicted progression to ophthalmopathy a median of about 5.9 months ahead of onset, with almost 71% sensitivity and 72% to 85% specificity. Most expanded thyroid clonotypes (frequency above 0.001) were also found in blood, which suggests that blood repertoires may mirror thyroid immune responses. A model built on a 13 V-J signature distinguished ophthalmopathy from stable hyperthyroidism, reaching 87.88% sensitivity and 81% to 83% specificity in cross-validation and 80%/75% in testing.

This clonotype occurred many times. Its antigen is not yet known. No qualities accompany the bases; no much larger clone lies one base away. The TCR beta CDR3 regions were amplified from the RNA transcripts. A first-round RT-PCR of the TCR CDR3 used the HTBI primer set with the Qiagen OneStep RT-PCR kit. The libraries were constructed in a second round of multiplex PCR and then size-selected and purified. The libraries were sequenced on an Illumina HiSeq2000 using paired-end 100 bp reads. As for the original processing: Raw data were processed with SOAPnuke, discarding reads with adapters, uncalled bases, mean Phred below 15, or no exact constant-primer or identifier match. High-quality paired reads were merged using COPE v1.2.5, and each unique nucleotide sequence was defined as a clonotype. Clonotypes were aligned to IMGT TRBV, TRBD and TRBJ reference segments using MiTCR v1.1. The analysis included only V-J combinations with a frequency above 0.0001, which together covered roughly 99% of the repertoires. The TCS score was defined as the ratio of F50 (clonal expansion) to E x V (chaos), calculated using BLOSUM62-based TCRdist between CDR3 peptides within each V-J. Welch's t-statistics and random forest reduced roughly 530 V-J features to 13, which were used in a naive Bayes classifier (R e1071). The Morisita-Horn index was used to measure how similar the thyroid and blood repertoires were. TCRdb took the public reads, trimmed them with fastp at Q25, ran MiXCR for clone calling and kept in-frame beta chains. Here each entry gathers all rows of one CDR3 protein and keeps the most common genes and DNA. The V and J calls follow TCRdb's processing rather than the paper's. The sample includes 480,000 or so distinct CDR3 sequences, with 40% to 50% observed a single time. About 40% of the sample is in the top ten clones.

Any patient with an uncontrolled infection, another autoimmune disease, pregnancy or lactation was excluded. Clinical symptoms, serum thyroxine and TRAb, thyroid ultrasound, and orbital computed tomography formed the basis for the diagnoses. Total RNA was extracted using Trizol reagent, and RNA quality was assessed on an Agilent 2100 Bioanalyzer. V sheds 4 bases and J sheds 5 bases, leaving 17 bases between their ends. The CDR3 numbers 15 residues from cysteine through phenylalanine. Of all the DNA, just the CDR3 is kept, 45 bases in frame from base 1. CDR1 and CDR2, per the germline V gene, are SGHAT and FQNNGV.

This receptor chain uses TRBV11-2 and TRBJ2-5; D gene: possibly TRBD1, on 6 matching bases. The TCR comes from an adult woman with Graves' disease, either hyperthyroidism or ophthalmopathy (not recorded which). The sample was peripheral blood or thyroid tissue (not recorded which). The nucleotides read TGTGCCAGCAGCTGGGACACAGGGATTTGGGAGACCCAGTACTTC. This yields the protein CASSWDTGIWETQYF.